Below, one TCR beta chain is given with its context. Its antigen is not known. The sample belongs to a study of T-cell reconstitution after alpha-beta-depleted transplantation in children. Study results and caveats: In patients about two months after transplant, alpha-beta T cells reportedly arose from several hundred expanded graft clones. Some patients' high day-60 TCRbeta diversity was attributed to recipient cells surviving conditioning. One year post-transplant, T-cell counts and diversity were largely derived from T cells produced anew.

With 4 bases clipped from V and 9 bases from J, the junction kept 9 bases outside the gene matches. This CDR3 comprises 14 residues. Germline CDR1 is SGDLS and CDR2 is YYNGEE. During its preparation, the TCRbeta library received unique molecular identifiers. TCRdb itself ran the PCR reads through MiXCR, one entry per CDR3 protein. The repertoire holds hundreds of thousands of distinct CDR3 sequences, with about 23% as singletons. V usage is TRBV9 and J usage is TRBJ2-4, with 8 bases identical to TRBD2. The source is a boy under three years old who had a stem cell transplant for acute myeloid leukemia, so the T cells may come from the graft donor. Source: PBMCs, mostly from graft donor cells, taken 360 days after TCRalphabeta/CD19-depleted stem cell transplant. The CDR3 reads CASSPLTSDSIQYF. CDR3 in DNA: TGTGCCAGCAGCCCTCTGACTAGCGACAGCATTCAGTACTTC.